This T cell receptor (beta chain) was captured by sequencing in a study of cytomegalovirus exposure and HLA in healthy donors. CDR3 length equals 15 residues. The PCR contained 60 Vbeta and 13 Jbeta primers. Libraries were prepared by immunoSEQ multiplex PCR; TCRdb keeps only in-frame clonotypes and omits some of them. The sample holds around 150,000 clones; over 75% are singletons and the top ten take about 1.7%. The source of this sequence is a woman aged 25-40 years in good health and CMV-seronegative. The gene calls are TRBV21-1 and TRBJ2-3; TRBD2 is the table's D call and was not checked against the DNA. TRBV21-1 is assigned pseudogene status. Material: PBMCs. CDR3 DNA sequence: TGTGCCAGCATGAGTGAGCGGGGGGGAACAGATACGCAGTATTTT. Amino acids: CASMSERGGTDTQYF.